This T cell receptor beta chain derives from a study of T cell clonality in common variable immunodeficiency. Points from the study as a whole: Compared with controls, CVID subjects had fewer shared TCRbeta clones.

Germline CDR1 is SGHRS and CDR2 is YFSETQ. This CDR3 comprises 14 residues. The V and J ends lost 4 bases and 3 bases, in that order; junction bases with no gene match: 3. Measured with immunoSEQ multiplex PCR; TCRdb has only the in-frame clones, and not every one. The table lists tens of thousands of clones, with no singletons. This clone was recorded many times. Its antigen is undetermined. Coverage ceases 3 residues before the CDR3 finishes, and the germline J gene fills in the end. The chain employs TRBV5-1 and TRBJ2-7, with 11 bases fitting TRBD1. The origin of this receptor is a person between 18 and 75 years old in good health. Material: peripheral blood mononuclear cells. The sequenced CDR3 bases are TGCGCCAGCAGCGCCGGGACAGGGGGCTACGAG. Residues: CASSAGTGGYE. The entire CDR3 sequence reads CASSAGTGGYEQYF.